The 21 T cell receptor delta chains in this list originate from one sample, sequenced in a study of Vδ1+ human thymocytes. Study-wide results and caveats: Thymic TRG and TRD repertoires appeared highly polyclonal, with Gaussian CDR3 length distributions.

Their specific antigens are unknown. Sequences come from RNA converted to cDNA by reverse transcription. The CDR3 regions were amplified by multiplex PCR from V-gene primers to a constant-region primer. TCRdb applied CATT to the multiplex PCR reads for clone calling. The sample records 80,000 or so delta-chain clones, 30% to 45% being singletons. Sequencing was performed on Vdelta1+ gamma-delta thymocytes from the thymus. Subset reported: FACS-sorted CD3+ TCRalphabeta- TCRVdelta1+ TCRVdelta2- thymocytes. These receptors came from a boy less than two years old who had congenital heart surgery.

In this sample, this clone turned up a few times. The rearrangement uses TRDV1 and TRDJ1, with TRDD3 matching over 9 bases. Trimming at V came to 1 base and at J to 2 bases, leaving 8 bases not matched to a gene. The CDR3 is 17 amino acids. Germline V gene data show CDR1 as TSWWSYY and CDR2 as QGS. CDR3 in amino acids: CALGERVLGDGTDKLIF. In nucleotides, the CDR3 is TGTGCTCTTGGGGAACGGGTGCTGGGGGATGGAACCGATAAACTCATCTTT.

A few counts support this clone. The chain employs TRDV1 and TRDJ1; TRDD3 matches at 8 bases. Germline trimming cut 0 bases from V and 0 bases from J; bases unmatched to any gene: 24. In germline, CDR1 is TSWWSYY, CDR2 QGS. The CDR3 sequence is 23 residues long. The CDR3: CALGELHRGRYWGAQRYTDKLIF. DNA for the CDR3: TGTGCTCTTGGGGAACTCCATCGTGGACGGTACTGGGGGGCTCAGCGGTACACCGATAAACTCATCTTT.

In this sample, this clone turned up a few times. This chain connects TRDV1 to TRDJ1, with a weak D call TRDD3 (5 bases). CDR1 is TSWWSYY, CDR2 QGS, per germline. Trimming removed 1 base at V and 0 bases at J, with 24 bases between. CDR3 length: 20 amino acids. The CDR3 sequence: CALGEPFVTPGEKNTDKLIF. For the CDR3, the DNA is TGTGCTCTTGGGGAACCCTTTGTTACTCCCGGGGAGAAGAACACCGATAAACTCATCTTT.

This clone has more than one count but fewer than ten. The chain combines TRDV1 with TRDJ1; TRDD3 agrees at 11 bases. The ends lost 0 bases at V and 0 bases at J; junction bases unmatched: 27. The length of the CDR3 is 25 residues. Looked up from germline, CDR1 is TSWWSYY and CDR2 is QGS. Written as DNA, the CDR3 is TGTGCTCTTGGGGAACTTCCCAATAACTGGGGGATAATACTGGGCGGGGATATTTACACCGATAAACTCATCTTT. Protein: CALGELPNNWGIILGGDIYTDKLIF.

The genes are TRDV1 and TRDJ1; 12 positions match TRDD3. With V trimmed by 3 bases and J by 0 bases, 23 bases remained unmatched. The CDR3 runs to 23 residues. Germline CDR1 TSWWSYY, CDR2 QGS. The chain's CDR3 is CALGDVSYPKCWGIRPYTDKLIF. For the CDR3, the DNA is TGTGCTCTTGGGGATGTTTCCTACCCCAAGTGCTGGGGGATACGCCCGTACACCGATAAACTCATCTTT.

This clone came up a few times. V is TRDV1 and J is TRDJ1, with a weak D call TRDD3 (6 bases). V shed 5 bases and J shed 0 bases, with 37 bases lying between them. The length of the CDR3 is 23 residues. Germline values: CDR1 TSWWSYY, CDR2 QGS. CDR3 in DNA: TGTGCTCTTGGGTCTCAAACTGACCTTACTCAATTGGCGTACTGGGTGTACACCGATAAACTCATCTTT. Protein product: CALGSQTDLTQLAYWVYTDKLIF.

Only a few counts were recorded for this clone. This chain joins TRDV1 and TRDJ1; 11 bases line up with TRDD3. Unmatched junction bases numbered 8, after V lost 0 bases and J lost 2 bases. Germline V gene sequence: CDR1 TSWWSYY, CDR2 QGS. The CDR3 has 18 amino acids. The CDR3: CALGELYGWGIRTDKLIF. The CDR3 nucleotides read TGTGCTCTTGGGGAACTGTACGGTTGGGGGATACGTACCGATAAACTCATCTTT.

The V gene is TRDV1, the J gene TRDJ1; D possibly corresponds to TRDD3 (6 bases). This CDR3 contains 16 residues. V lost 0 bases, J lost 0 bases, and 11 bases lay in between. Germline V gene lookup returns CDR1 TSWWSYY and CDR2 QGS. CDR3 DNA sequence: TGTGCTCTTGGGGAACTATGGGGGGCCGACACCGATAAACTCATCTTT. It encodes CALGELWGADTDKLIF.

The chain links TRDV1 to TRDJ1; 12 bases are a match to TRDD3. The germline gives CDR1 TSWWSYY, CDR2 QGS. The CDR3 length is 19 residues. Germline trimming cut 2 bases from V and 6 bases from J; bases unmatched to any gene: 16. CDR3 coding DNA: TGTGCTCTTGGGGAAGATCTTCCTACGGTACTGGGGGATACCAATAAACTCATCTTT. As protein: CALGEDLPTVLGDTNKLIF.

The sample holds a few counts of this clone. This chain joins TRDV1 and TRDJ1; the match to TRDD3 covers 7 bases. V was clipped by 3 bases and J by 7 bases; unmatched bases: 8. The V gene's germline CDR1 is TSWWSYY and CDR2 QGS. The CDR3 extends over 14 amino acids. DNA for the CDR3: TGTGCTCTTGGGGAGGCCGGATACGCGGGTAAACTCATCTTT. Translation gives CALGEAGYAGKLIF.

This chain links TRDV2 with TRDJ1, with 9 bases that match TRDD3. J was trimmed by 3 bases and V by 1 base; bases with no gene match: 41. The CDR3 loop spans 27 amino acids. The germline CDR1 and CDR2 sequences are GEAIGNYY and EKD. CDR3 amino acids: CACDTLTGGHPSGPESVGLGRADKLIF. The CDR3 DNA reads TGTGCCTGTGACACACTAACTGGGGGACACCCCTCCGGCCCAGAGTCAGTCGGTTTGGGTCGGGCCGATAAACTCATCTTT.

The chain couples TRDV2 to TRDJ3; D is perhaps TRDD2 (5 bases). The V end was cut by 0 bases, the J end by 4 bases, with 12 bases between. CDR3 length: 17 amino acids. The germline V gene has CDR1 GEAIGNYY and CDR2 EKD. CDR3 sequence reads: CACDTPFWRWDTRQMFF. The CDR3 DNA sequence: TGTGCCTGTGACACCCCCTTCTGGAGGTGGGACACCCGACAGATGTTTTTC.

The chain joins TRDV1 to TRDJ1, with D tentatively TRDD2 (6 bases). V was pared by 0 bases and J by 0 bases, with 26 bases between. The CDR3 is made up of 21 amino acids. From germline, CDR1 is TSWWSYY and CDR2 QGS. The CDR3 loop is CALGELTSYIDDSLYTDKLIF. The CDR3 DNA is TGTGCTCTTGGGGAACTGACGTCCTACATCGATGATTCCCTCTACACCGATAAACTCATCTTT.

This clone was recorded a few times. The chain links TRDV1 to TRDJ1; the D gene is possibly TRDD3 (5 bases). The germline CDR1 and CDR2 sequences are TSWWSYY and QGS. The CDR3 totals 18 residues. V was pared by 2 bases and J by 0 bases, with 19 bases between. CDR3 residues: CALGESRFGGTYTDKLIF. CDR3 bases: TGTGCTCTTGGGGAAAGTCGGTTCGGGGGTACTTACACCGATAAACTCATCTTT.

The gene calls are TRDV1 and TRDJ1, with 8 bases matching TRDD2. Germline V gene lookup returns CDR1 TSWWSYY and CDR2 QGS. V was clipped by 2 bases and J by 8 bases; unmatched bases: 31. CDR3 size: 22 residues. The CDR3 bases are TGTGCTCTTGGGGAATACCCCCCTTCCTATTTTCGTTGGGGAATGGCCTCGCAAAAACTCATCTTT. Its protein is CALGEYPPSYFRWGMASQKLIF.

A note on this clone: Compared with germline, one end of the junction differs, possibly owing to a read error. The same CDR3 also results from other DNA sequences found in this sample. V usage is TRDV1 and J usage is TRDJ1; 9 positions match TRDD3. Germline CDR1 reads TSWWSYY; CDR2 reads QGS. The CDR3 is 20 residues long. CDR3 DNA: TGTGCTCTTGGGGAATTTTGTCCTACCTTGTACTGGGGGAGAACCGATAAACTCATCTTC. The encoded protein is CALGEFCPTLYWGRTDKLIF.

The chain couples TRDV1 to TRDJ1, with a possible D match to TRDD3 (6 bases). The V end lost 1 base, the J end lost 2 bases, and 23 bases lay between the germline ends. Germline V gene lookup returns CDR1 TSWWSYY and CDR2 QGS. This CDR3 is 19 amino acids long. The CDR3, as DNA: TGTGCTCTTGGGGAACCAAGGTATCGTACTGGGTTTCGGACCGATAAACTCATCTTT. Encoded protein: CALGEPRYRTGFRTDKLIF.

This clone occurred a few times. This sequence joins TRDV1 and TRDJ1; 9 bases are a match to TRDD2. The CDR3 sequence is 18 residues long. In germline, CDR1 is TSWWSYY, CDR2 QGS. The J segment lost 1 base and the V segment lost 6 bases, leaving 15 bases of the junction unmatched. The CDR3 DNA follows: TGTGCTCTTGGCCCCATCCTTCCTACCCCTAGATCCACCGATAAACTCATCTTT. Translating gives CALGPILPTPRSTDKLIF.

This clone was recorded a few times. The chain recombines TRDV1 with TRDJ1; possibly TRDD2 for D (6 bases). Germline assignment: CDR1 TSWWSYY and CDR2 QGS. The CDR3 is 20 amino acids. Trimming left V 0 bases short and J 0 bases short, with 23 bases between. In DNA form, the CDR3 reads TGTGCTCTTGGGGAACTCGTCCTACCATGGGCCACAGCGTACACCGATAAACTCATCTTT. It encodes CALGELVLPWATAYTDKLIF.

This rearrangement joins TRDV1 to TRDJ1, with 8 bases matching TRDD3. Germline V gene data show CDR1 as TSWWSYY and CDR2 as QGS. The CDR3 length is 17 residues. V was pared by 0 bases and J by 5 bases, with 11 bases of the junction left unmatched. For the CDR3, the DNA is TGTGCTCTTGGGGAACTTCTACGGTCTGGGGATACAGATAAACTCATCTTT. This sequence encodes CALGELLRSGDTDKLIF.

This clone was detected only a few times. The V gene is TRDV1, the J gene TRDJ1; 10 nucleotides agree with TRDD3. The CDR3 is made up of 20 amino acids. Germline V CDR1 and CDR2: TSWWSYY, QGS. The junction had 18 bases not matched to a gene; V was cut back by 1 base and J by 4 bases. The DNA for the CDR3 is TGTGCTCTTGGGGAACGGTGCAACCTACAGACGGGGGATACGGGCGATAAACTCATCTTT. Translation gives CALGERCNLQTGDTGDKLIF.